This T cell receptor beta chain was captured in a study of shared clonotypes between healthy human individuals. Overall study results and limits: Against clonotypes common to all four donors, non-shared ones had lower generation probabilities. It was anticipated that sequencing depth would influence how many clonotypes donors shared.

V shed 8 bases and J shed 5 bases, with 14 bases lying between them. The CDR3 loop spans 13 amino acids. CDR1 is KGHSH, CDR2 LQKENI, per germline. Concerning this clone: The antigen is undetermined.

Participating donors were healthy, HIV-negative adults free of recent acute infections or vaccinations. Only in-frame clones appear in the TCRdb table, and some are missing; sequencing was by immunoSEQ multiplex PCR. The table lists more than 2 million clones, 85% to 95% of them singletons. The chain joins TRBV18 to TRBJ2-3; D is perhaps TRBD1 (6 bases). This receptor was identified in a man younger than 35 in good health. The sequenced sample was naive CD4+ T cells sorted from blood. Subset denoted: CD45RA+ positively selected. The CDR3 is CASTGTLEDTQYF. CDR3 coding DNA: TGTGCCAGCACCGGGACATTGGAAGATACGCAGTATTTT.